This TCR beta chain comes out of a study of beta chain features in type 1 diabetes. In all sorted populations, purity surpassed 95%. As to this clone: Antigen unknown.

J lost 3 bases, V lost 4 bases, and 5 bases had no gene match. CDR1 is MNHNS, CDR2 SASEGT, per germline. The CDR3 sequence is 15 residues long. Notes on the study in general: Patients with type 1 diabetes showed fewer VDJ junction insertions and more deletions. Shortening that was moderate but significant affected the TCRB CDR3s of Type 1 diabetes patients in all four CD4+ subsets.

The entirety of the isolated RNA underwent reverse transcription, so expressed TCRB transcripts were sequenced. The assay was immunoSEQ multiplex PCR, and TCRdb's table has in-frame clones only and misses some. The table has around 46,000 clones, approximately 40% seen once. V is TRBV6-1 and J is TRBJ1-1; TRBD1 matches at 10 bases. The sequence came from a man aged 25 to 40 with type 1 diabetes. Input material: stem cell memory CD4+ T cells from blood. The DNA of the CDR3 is TGTGCCAGCAGTGCACGGACAGGGGGTCACACTGAAGCTTTCTTT. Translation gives CASSARTGGHTEAFF.